The 31 T cell receptor beta chains presented below share a single source sample, sequenced in a study of CD8+ T cells in alopecia areata. TCR sequencing used cDNA made by reverse transcription of extracted RNA. Assay used: immunoSEQ multiplex PCR; TCRdb lists only in-frame clones, some missing. In the table there are more than 150,000 clones, approximately 49% of which are singletons. Treatment specified: oral pan-JAK inhibitor, 5-10 mg twice daily. Sequenced material: CD8+ T cells sorted from blood, taken around week 53, from a patient treated with tofacitinib. The receptor source for this set is a human donor with alopecia areata.

This rearrangement joins TRBV4-1 to TRBJ2-7; TRBD1 matches at 7 bases. The V segment lost 4 bases and the J segment 2 bases; nucleotides outside the gene matches: 5. Germline V gene lookup returns CDR1 MGHRA and CDR2 YSYEKL. The CDR3 has 14 residues. The CDR3 DNA reads TGCGCCAGCAGCCCCCGGGACAGTCCCTACGAGCAGTACTTC. The encoded protein is CASSPRDSPYEQYF.

The chain links TRBV4-2 to TRBJ2-5; D unclear. Germline V lookup: CDR1 LGHNA, CDR2 YNFKEQ. CDR3 size: 12 residues. The ends were cut back, 0 bases at V and 3 bases at J, with 2 bases in the middle. The CDR3 DNA is TGTGCCAGCAGCCAAGATGAAGAGACCCAGTACTTC. Encoded protein: CASSQDEETQYF.

This chain uses TRBV5-1 with TRBJ2-1; the D call may be TRBD1 or TRBD2 (5 bases each). V lost 0 bases and J 12 bases, leaving 10 bases between the germline ends. Germline V lookup: CDR1 SGHRS, CDR2 YFSETQ. This CDR3 has 12 residues. The CDR3 loop reads CASSLAGLRQFF. The CDR3 coding sequence is TGCGCCAGCAGCTTGGCGGGGCTCAGGCAGTTCTTC.

This clone was detected only a few times. J is TRBJ2-1 and V is TRBV29-1, with D hard to call. CDR3 length: 13 amino acids. CDR1 is SQVTM and CDR2 is ANQGSEA in the germline V gene. Trimming removed 6 bases at V and 6 bases at J, with 15 bases between. CDR3 DNA: TGCAGCGTAGAATCAGCACGATCCAATGAGCAGTTCTTC. Translation gives CSVESARSNEQFF.

Here the CDR3 DNA reads TGTGCCAGCAGCTTGGCGGACTCAGCCTACGAGCAGTACTTC. Its protein is CASSLADSAYEQYF. The chain combines TRBV5-6 with TRBJ2-7, with D tentatively TRBD2 (5 bases). The CDR3 extends over 14 amino acids. In germline, CDR1 is SGHDT, CDR2 YYEEEE. Trimming pared 0 bases from V and 2 bases from J, leaving 9 bases between.

The J gene is TRBJ2-1, the V gene TRBV30; D may correspond to TRBD1 or TRBD2 (5 bases each). The germline gives CDR1 GTSNPN, CDR2 SVGIG (reference sequence). The CDR3 covers 17 residues. Trimming removed 0 bases from V and 1 base from J, with 16 bases in between. CDR3 sequence (DNA): TGTGCCTGGAGTGTGAAACCTCCGGGGCTATCCTACAATGAGCAGTTCTTC. This encodes CAWSVKPPGLSYNEQFF.

The chain recombines TRBV9 with TRBJ2-1, with a weak D call TRBD2 (6 bases). Germline lookup yields CDR1 SGDLS and CDR2 YYNGEE. The V and J ends lost 4 bases and 8 bases respectively, with 25 bases between them. The CDR3 consists of 17 residues. CDR3 in amino acids: CASSPSIGSSGDHEQFF. The CDR3, as DNA: TGTGCCAGCAGCCCTAGCATAGGGTCCTCGGGGGACCATGAGCAGTTCTTC.

The chain has TRBV29-1 and TRBJ2-7, with D possibly being TRBD1 or TRBD2 (5 bases each). V dropped 1 base and J dropped 2 bases, with 9 bases sitting between them. The CDR3 runs 13 residues. Germline loops: CDR1 SQVTM, CDR2 ANQGSEA. The CDR3 nucleotides are TGCAGCGTTGAAGTGGGGACGCCCTACGAGCAGTACTTC. Translation gives CSVEVGTPYEQYF.

The rearrangement joins TRBV6-5 to TRBJ2-7; D gene uncertain. CDR1 is MNHEY and CDR2 is SVGAGI in the germline V gene. The V end lost 2 bases, the J end lost 0 bases, and 8 bases lay between the germline ends. This CDR3 has 14 residues. In DNA, the CDR3 is TGTGCCAGCAGTTACCGTGACACCTCCTACGAGCAGTACTTC. Residues: CASSYRDTSYEQYF.

V gene TRBV5-6 combines with J gene TRBJ2-7; tentative D call: TRBD2 (6 bases). The germline V and J ends were trimmed by 4 bases and 9 bases, with 14 bases remaining between them. The CDR3 runs to 12 residues. Germline V gives CDR1 SGHDT, CDR2 YYEEEE. Here the CDR3 reads CASSPGTLGQYF. The CDR3, as DNA: TGTGCCAGCAGCCCCGGGACTTTGGGGCAGTACTTC.

The V gene is TRBV15, the J gene TRBJ2-1, with 11 bases identical to TRBD1. Germline lookup yields CDR1 LNHNV and CDR2 YYDKDF (reference sequence). The CDR3 loop spans 13 amino acids. Trimming removed 5 bases from V and 9 bases from J; junction bases left unmatched: 3. The chain's CDR3 is CATSRTGGFEQFF. The CDR3 DNA follows: TGTGCCACCAGCCGGACAGGGGGCTTTGAGCAGTTCTTC.

This clone appeared a few times. This CDR3 reads CASSPDPQGARETQYF. The DNA of the CDR3 is TGTGCCAGCAGCCCCGATCCGCAGGGGGCTCGCGAGACCCAGTACTTC. The rearrangement uses TRBV7-2 and TRBJ2-5; 8 bases are a match to TRBD1. V trimming: 5 bases; J trimming: 5 bases; junction bases outside the gene matches: 13. This CDR3 is 16 amino acids long. The germline V gene encodes CDR1 SGHTA and CDR2 FQGNSA. Combining the CDR3 with reference TRBV7-2 and TRBJ2-5 gives the whole variable domain GAGVSQSPSNKVTEKGKDVELRCDPISGHTALYWYRQSLGQGLEFLIYFQGNSAPDKSGLPSDRFSAERTGGSVSTLTIQRTQQEDSAVYLCASSPDPQGARETQYFGPGTRLLVL.

V and J are TRBV6-5 and TRBJ1-5; D is perhaps TRBD1 (6 bases). Trimming pared 7 bases from V and 7 bases from J, leaving 14 bases between. CDR1 and CDR2 (germline): MNHEY, SVGAGI. The CDR3 totals 13 residues. The CDR3 DNA sequence: TGTGCCAGCACCCCAGGGGCTAGGCAGCCCCAGCATTTT. As protein: CASTPGARQPQHF.

Only a few counts were recorded for this clone. This sequence joins TRBV29-1 and TRBJ2-3; D might be TRBD2 (5 bases). V gave up 5 bases and J gave up 2 bases, with 11 bases separating them. The CDR3 runs to 13 residues. Germline V gene data show CDR1 as SQVTM and CDR2 as ANQGSEA. CDR3 coding DNA: TGCAGCGTTAACGAGGGCCCCACAGATACGCAGTATTTT. It specifies CSVNEGPTDTQYF.

J is TRBJ1-1 and V is TRBV4-3; no clear D. Between the trimmed V and J ends, which lost 0 bases and 6 bases, there was a span of 17 bases. CDR3 size: 16 residues. Germline CDR1 is LGHNA and CDR2 is YSLEER. CDR3 protein: CASSQEAEEGIPEAFF. DNA of the CDR3: TGCGCCAGCAGCCAAGAAGCTGAGGAAGGGATCCCTGAAGCTTTCTTT.

The CDR3 loop is CASSPGQKTPYEQYF. DNA of the CDR3: TGTGCCAGCTCCCCGGGGCAGAAAACACCCTACGAGCAGTACTTC. The chain joins TRBV13 to TRBJ2-7; possibly TRBD1 or TRBD2 for D (5 bases each). V was shortened by 8 bases and J by 2 bases, with 19 bases between the two germline ends. The CDR3 is 15 residues long. In germline, CDR1 is PRHDT, CDR2 FYEKMQ (reference sequence).

V gene TRBV6-1 combines with J gene TRBJ2-5; no clear D. The CDR3 covers 12 residues. V gave up 7 bases and J gave up 5 bases, with 11 bases separating them. CDR1 and CDR2 from the germline V gene are MNHNS and SASEGT. Here the CDR3 DNA reads TGTGCCAGCACGGAGTCAAGGGAGACCCAGTACTTC. Protein sequence: CASTESRETQYF.

In this sample, this clone turned up a few times. This rearrangement joins TRBV15 to TRBJ2-5; D gene ambiguous. Germline V gene data show CDR1 as LNHNV and CDR2 as YYDKDF (reference sequence). The CDR3 is made up of 12 amino acids. Trimming removed 8 bases at V and 4 bases at J, with 11 bases between. CDR3 protein: CATGFFPETQYF. In nucleotides, the CDR3 is TGTGCCACCGGGTTTTTTCCAGAGACCCAGTACTTC.

This clone was counted only a few times. The chain uses TRBV13 and TRBJ2-7, with D maybe TRBD2 (5 bases). V shed 3 bases and J shed 0 bases, with 9 bases lying between them. The germline V gene encodes CDR1 PRHDT and CDR2 FYEKMQ (reference sequence). The CDR3 extends over 14 amino acids. The CDR3 DNA is TGTGCCAGCAGCTTGGTAGGGAGCTCCTACGAGCAGTACTTC. Protein product: CASSLVGSSYEQYF. The whole variable domain, remainder taken from reference TRBV13 and TRBJ2-7, is AAGVIQSPRHLIKEKRETATLKCYPIPRHDTVYWYQQGPGQDPQFLISFYEKMQSDKGSIPDRFSAQQFSDYHSELNMSSLELGDSALYFCASSLVGSSYEQYFGPGTRLTVT.

In the case of this clone: Relative to the germline gene, one junction end is altered; a read error may explain this. V usage is TRBV7-2 and J usage is TRBJ2-5; no firm D call. The germline V gene has CDR1 SGHTA and CDR2 FQGNSA. The CDR3 is 12 amino acids. This CDR3 reads CASGLGQETQYF. The CDR3 coding sequence is TGTGCCAGCGGCTTAGGCCAAGAGACCCAGTACTTC.

The J gene is TRBJ2-2, the V gene TRBV2, with TRBD1 matching 7 bases. The trim removed 7 bases at V and 1 base at J, leaving 3 bases unmatched. CDR3 length equals 14 residues. Germline V gives CDR1 SNHLY, CDR2 FYNNEI. CDR3: CASTRTGNTGELFF. The DNA for the CDR3 is TGTGCCAGCACCCGGACAGGGAACACCGGGGAGCTGTTTTTT.

The chain has TRBV5-4 and TRBJ2-7, with D maybe TRBD2 (6 bases). The ends were cut back, 4 bases at V and 3 bases at J, with 11 bases in the middle. From germline, CDR1 is SGHNT and CDR2 YYREEE (reference sequence). The CDR3 sequence is 13 residues long. CDR3 region: CASSPPGSYEQYF. In DNA form, the CDR3 reads TGTGCCAGCAGCCCGCCCGGGAGCTACGAGCAGTACTTC.

J is TRBJ2-7 and V is TRBV7-8; TRBD1 matches at 7 bases. CDR3 length: 15 amino acids. The V gene's germline CDR1 is SGHVS and CDR2 FQNEAQ. Losses at the gene ends were 5 bases for V and 2 bases for J; bases not matched to a gene: 9. CDR3 sequence reads: CASSGRTGGTYEQYF. The CDR3 nucleotides read TGTGCCAGCAGCGGGCGGACAGGTGGTACCTACGAGCAGTACTTC.

The chain combines TRBV30 with TRBJ2-5, with unresolved D. CDR3 size: 13 residues. Germline CDR1 is GTSNPN and CDR2 is SVGIG (reference sequence). The V and J ends lost 0 bases and 5 bases respectively, with 10 bases between them. The DNA of the CDR3 is TGTGCCTGGAGTGTAGGGTTGATGGAGACCCAGTACTTC. Protein product: CAWSVGLMETQYF.

The rearrangement uses TRBV13 and TRBJ1-1; 7 bases fit TRBD1. The germline gives CDR1 PRHDT, CDR2 FYEKMQ (reference sequence). After removal of 4 bases from V and 0 bases from J, the junction contained 11 bases not matched to a gene. The CDR3 covers 17 residues. In DNA, the CDR3 is TGTGCCAGCAGCTATAGTCCCTGGGACAGCATGAACACTGAAGCTTTCTTT. It specifies CASSYSPWDSMNTEAFF.

The CDR3 bases are TGTGCCAGCAGCGTATTCGCACAGCACACCGGGGAGCTGTTTTTT. Protein: CASSVFAQHTGELFF. This chain joins TRBV9 and TRBJ2-2, with D uncertain. Looked up from germline, CDR1 is SGDLS and CDR2 is YYNGEE. The germline V and J ends were trimmed by 1 base and 3 bases, with 10 bases remaining between them. CDR3 size: 15 residues. Based on the CDR3 plus reference TRBV9 and TRBJ2-2, the full variable domain is DSGVTQTPKHLITATGQRVTLRCSPRSGDLSVYWYQQSLDQGLQFLIQYYNGEERAKGNILERFSAQQFPDLHSELNLSSLELGDSALYFCASSVFAQHTGELFFGEGSRLTVL.

The chain couples TRBV6-1 to TRBJ1-1; TRBD1 might be the D (6 bases). The germline V and J ends were trimmed by 6 bases and 4 bases, with 12 bases remaining between them. The CDR3 extends over 13 amino acids. Germline values: CDR1 MNHNS, CDR2 SASEGT. The CDR3 region is CASRLTGLTEAFF. In nucleotides, the CDR3 is TGTGCCAGCAGGCTAACAGGGCTCACTGAAGCTTTCTTT.

For the CDR3, the DNA is TGTGCCAGCAGTTACCAGGGTGTCCACGAGCAGTACTTC. Protein product: CASSYQGVHEQYF. The rearrangement links TRBV6-5 to TRBJ2-7; D possibly corresponds to TRBD1 (5 bases). V shed 2 bases and J shed 5 bases, with 10 bases lying between them. This CDR3 spans 13 amino acids. From germline, CDR1 is MNHEY and CDR2 SVGAGI.

V usage is TRBV5-6 and J usage is TRBJ2-7, with D possibly being TRBD2 (6 bases). The CDR3 sequence is 15 residues long. CDR1 and CDR2 from the germline V gene are SGHDT and YYEEEE. The V end was cut by 4 bases, the J end by 4 bases, with 18 bases between. The CDR3 here is CASSPGSGVTYEQYF. The CDR3 DNA reads TGTGCCAGCAGCCCCGGGTCGGGGGTTACTTACGAGCAGTACTTC. The complete variable domain, with remaining parts taken from reference TRBV5-6 and TRBJ2-7, reads DAGVTQSPTHLIKTRGQQVTLRCSPKSGHDTVSWYQQALGQGPQFIFQYYEEEERQRGNFPDRFSGHQFPNYSSELNVNALLLGDSALYLCASSPGSGVTYEQYFGPGTRLTVT.

In its sample, this clone was seen once. This chain links TRBV7-9 with TRBJ2-7; no clear D gene. Germline CDR1 and CDR2: SEHNR and FQNEAQ (reference sequence). The germline V and J ends were trimmed by 2 bases and 3 bases, with 8 bases remaining between them. The CDR3 loop spans 13 amino acids. CDR3 sequence reads: CASSLRTGYEQYF. CDR3 nucleotide sequence: TGTGCCAGCAGCTTAAGGACCGGCTACGAGCAGTACTTC.

The chain carries TRBV5-1 and TRBJ2-3, with 11 bases that match TRBD2. The CDR3 consists of 16 residues. J gave up 2 bases and V 4 bases, and 6 bases lay outside the gene matches. CDR1 and CDR2 from the germline V gene are SGHRS and YFSETQ. CDR3 bases: TGCGCCAGCAGCGCCGGGACTAGCGGATTCACAGATACGCAGTATTTT. Translation: CASSAGTSGFTDTQYF.